The present T cell receptor beta chain was sequenced within a study of vaccination effects on CD4 cells after COVID-19 (dated by TCRdb to 2022 to 2024). Turning to the overall study: Across the study, the median time from the second dose to post-vaccine sampling was 72 days (range 14 to 241). SARS-CoV-2 spike-specific CD4+ TCR repertoires from before and after mRNA vaccination were compared in COVID-19 convalescent patients and in infection-naive vaccine recipients. Altogether, around eleven COVID-19 convalescent patients and a few SARS-CoV-2-naive healthy vaccine recipients made up the full study. The Oncomine TCR Beta short-read assay on an Illumina iSeq 100 was used to sequence cultures from other donors in the study.

The CDR3 runs 15 residues from the cysteine to the phenylalanine. Just the 45-base CDR3 DNA is kept, in frame starting at base 1. Via the germline V gene, CDR1 is SGHRS and CDR2 YFSETQ. V sheds 2 bases and J sheds 2 bases, leaving 13 bases between their ends. The ViraFEST assay stimulated PBMC with viral peptide pools and then used TCR sequencing to identify antigen-specific CD4+ T cell clonotypes by expansion. After less than 13 days of culture, CD4+ T cells were isolated with the EasySep CD4+ T cell isolation kit. Participants received two doses of either the BNT162b2 or the mRNA-1273 mRNA SARS-CoV-2 vaccine. None of the healthy vaccine recipients had a prior SARS-CoV-2 infection, which was confirmed by nucleocapsid antibody tests that came back negative both before and after vaccination. Around 2.1 million PBMC per well were cultured with 8.5 to 10 ug/ml peptides in IMDM containing about 5% human AB serum, roughly 9.5 IU/ml IL-2 and gentamicin. On days 3 and 7, half of the culture medium was replaced with fresh IL-2-containing medium. Unless noted otherwise, every peptide stimulation condition was grown in triplicate wells. PBMC were separated from whole blood using Ficoll-Paque Plus gradient centrifugation and were then either cryopreserved at -140C or used fresh. The overlapping peptide pools covered the spike proteins of SARS-CoV-2 as well as those of the common cold coronaviruses HCoV-NL63, HCoV-OC43 and HCoV-229E. The QIAamp micro DNA kit was used to extract genomic DNA from the cultured CD4+ T cells.

A word on this clone: Its antigen is still unknown. Per-base qualities were not stored, and no clone one base away is much larger.

Findings and caveats that apply to the study as a whole: Both infection-induced and vaccine-induced clones contracted markedly at late post-vaccination timepoints, which is consistent with waning T cell responses. The study was limited by a small number of convalescent patients, and early post-infection timepoints were lacking. In healthy vaccine recipients, vaccine-induced clones were almost all SARS-CoV-2 mono-reactive, with only 1 of 255 being cross-reactive with common cold coronaviruses.

Library preparation used the immunoSEQ multiplex PCR assay. TCR beta CDR3 sequencing was performed on DNA from the cultured, isolated CD4+ T cells. In the original analysis: Non-productive TCR sequences were discarded, and reads were trimmed to the CDR3 region, with only CDR3s of 7 or more amino acids retained. Antigen-specific clonotypes were identified with the MANAFEST web app by comparing expansion in peptide wells against reference cultures. For clones to be considered positive, expansion at FDR<0.05 versus reference and all other wells, an odds ratio above 5, and a frequency above 0.1% in two replicate wells were required. A clonotype was called cross-reactive if it was significantly expanded both in SARS-CoV-2 spike wells and in at least one common cold coronavirus spike condition. CDR3 similarity was assessed by Levenshtein distance with the stringdist R package, and unrooted trees were built with ape in R 3.6.1. TCRdb re-hosts the immuneACCESS table, in-frame sequences only. Its copies lack some clones; in the studies checked, an unresolved V gene accounts for under half of them, and the cause for the rest is not known. V and J calls and clone size are as listed in that table; D and trimming were resolved from the DNA. The sample table contains 22,000 or so clones; only one count was recorded for roughly 76% of them. The ten top clones hold around a tenth of the sample.

The input for sequencing was CD4+ T cells from PBMCs cultured with HCoV-229E spike peptides, taken after COVID-19 vaccination. The sample's cell subset or site label, in plain terms: HCoV-229E spike overlapping peptide pool stimulation. The source of this sequence is a human donor who received a COVID-19 vaccine. Recombination linked TRBV5-1 to TRBJ2-5, with a tentative D gene TRBD2 over 6 matching bases. Read as DNA, the sequence is TGCGCCAGCAGCTTTAGGGCGGGGACTCAAGAGACCCAGTACTTC. Translated, this gives CASSFRAGTQETQYF.